The 5 T cell receptor beta chains listed next were all sequenced from one sample in a study of molecular identifiers for immune sequencing clone quantification. Each CDR3 protein gets one entry after TCRdb re-called the PCR reads with MiXCR. This sample yields about half a million distinct CDR3 sequences, of which roughly 26% are seen a single time; about 0.75% belongs to the top ten. The sample was naive CD8+ T cells from blood, with Jurkat cell RNA spiked in. Subset indicated: FACS-sorted CD8+CD4-CCR7+CD45RA+ naive T cells. All receptors come from a human donor in good health. Some libraries in this study had Jurkat cell RNA spiked in.

V usage is TRBV6-1 and J usage is TRBJ2-3; D possibly corresponds to TRBD2 (7 bases). V was trimmed by 3 bases and J by 3 bases, leaving 22 bases between them. This CDR3 contains 18 residues. Looked up from germline, CDR1 is MNHNS and CDR2 is SASEGT. CDR3 DNA: TGTGCCAGCAGTGATGTGGGGGGGGGGCAACCCATGACAGATACGCAGTATTTT. Protein: CASSDVGGGQPMTDTQYF.

The chain carries TRBV7-9 and TRBJ2-1; 9 nucleotides align to TRBD2. V lost 4 bases, J lost 6 bases, and 7 bases stayed unmatched. The V gene's germline CDR1 is SEHNR and CDR2 FQNEAQ (reference sequence). CDR3 length equals 15 residues. CDR3: CASSSRLAAGNEQFF. CDR3 nucleotide sequence: TGTGCCAGCAGCTCCCGACTAGCGGCGGGCAATGAGCAGTTCTTC.

This clonotype was detected only a few times. V is TRBV28 and J is TRBJ2-7; 7 bases line up with TRBD2. Looked up from germline, CDR1 is MDHEN and CDR2 is SYDVKM. The CDR3 sequence is 13 residues long. V lost 7 bases, J lost 5 bases, and 8 bases stayed unmatched. The chain's CDR3 is CASNFGLVDEQYF. DNA for the CDR3: TGTGCCAGCAACTTTGGACTAGTCGACGAGCAGTACTTC. Full variable domain (outside the CDR3, taken from reference TRBV28 and TRBJ2-7): DVKVTQSSRYLVKRTGEKVFLECVQDMDHENMFWYRQDPGLGLRLIYFSYDVKMKEKGDIPEGYSVSREKKERFSLILESASTNQTSMYLCASNFGLVDEQYFGPGTRLTVT.

As for this clonotype: The junction differs from germline at one of its ends, possibly a read error. The chain joins TRBV12-3 or TRBV12-4 to TRBJ2-7; 7 nucleotides agree with TRBD1. This CDR3 region has 14 residues. The CDR3 spells CASGGRDSYYGQYF. The CDR3 DNA follows: TGTGCCAGCGGGGGCCGGGACAGCTACTACGGGCAGTACTTC.

This clonotype turned up a few times. This chain uses TRBV20-1 with TRBJ1-4, with a possible D match to TRBD1 (5 bases). The CDR3 sequence is 15 residues long. V lost 0 bases to trimming and J lost 6 bases, with 14 bases between them. Germline CDR1 reads DFQATT; CDR2 reads SNEGSKA (reference sequence). In DNA form, the CDR3 reads TGCAGTGCTAGAGATTTGGGGGTAGCCGATGAAAAACTGTTTTTT. It yields the protein CSARDLGVADEKLFF.